Each of the 14 T cell receptor beta chains below was sequenced from the same sample in a study of T cells expressing NK-cell markers. TCRdb reprocessed the 5' RACE reads, keeping one entry per CDR3 protein, no DNA. This table holds some 110,000 distinct CDR3 sequences. The sample consisted of blood T cells: a sorted CD56 or NKG2C T cell subset, CD4+ or CD8+ T cells, or bulk PBMC T cells (not recorded which). The source of these receptors is a woman aged 18 to 75 in good health.

This chain joins TRBV5-6 and TRBJ2-2. Germline CDR1 reads SGHDT; CDR2 reads YYEEEE. The CDR3 totals 16 residues. The CDR3 sequence: CASSLGARANTGELFF.

The chain couples TRBV6-1 to TRBJ1-1. CDR1 is MNHNS, CDR2 SASEGT, per germline. The CDR3 has 15 amino acids. This CDR3 is CASSLAGPANTEAFF.

The J gene is TRBJ2-1, the V gene TRBV14; without DNA, the TCRdb call of TRBD1 cannot be checked. This CDR3 is built from 17 residues. CDR1 is SGHDN and CDR2 is FVKESK in the germline V gene. The CDR3 here is CASSQALGTSPVDEQFF.

The chain employs TRBV12-3 or TRBV12-4 and TRBJ1-2. CDR3 length equals 14 residues. CDR3: CASSPPGHNYGYTF.

The V and J genes are TRBV29-1 and TRBJ2-3; TCRdb selects TRBD1, and the lack of DNA leaves this call unchecked. Germline values: CDR1 SQVTM, CDR2 ANQGSEA. The CDR3 has 13 residues. The CDR3 loop reads CSVPGLVTDTQYF.

The V gene is TRBV7-6, the J gene TRBJ2-7; the TCRdb D gene call, TRBD2, has no DNA to confirm it. This CDR3 region has 15 residues. Germline V gives CDR1 SGHVS, CDR2 FNYEAQ. CDR3 in amino acids: CASSLLSESSYEQYF.

The J gene is TRBJ2-5, the V gene TRBV30; absent DNA, TCRdb's TRBD1 call cannot be checked. The CDR3 extends over 12 amino acids. Germline lookup yields CDR1 GTSNPN and CDR2 SVGIG (reference sequence). CDR3 sequence: CAWVFGGRAQYF.

This chain joins TRBV20-1 and TRBJ2-2. The CDR3 covers 15 residues. The V gene's germline CDR1 is DFQATT and CDR2 SNEGSKA (reference sequence). The CDR3: CSARVATANTGELFF.

The rearrangement uses TRBV4-1 and TRBJ2-1; the TCRdb D gene call, TRBD1, has no DNA to confirm it. Germline CDR1 MGHRA, CDR2 YSYEKL. The CDR3 has 14 amino acids. CDR3 region: CASSQEGRVNEQFF.

The chain uses TRBV5-1 and TRBJ2-7; TCRdb proposes TRBD2, but this gene call is untestable without DNA. Looked up from germline, CDR1 is SGHRS and CDR2 is YFSETQ. CDR3 size: 15 residues. CDR3 sequence reads: CASSWTSLGSYEQYF. The complete variable domain, with remaining parts taken from reference TRBV5-1 and TRBJ2-7, reads KAGVTQTPRYLIKTRGQQVTLSCSPISGHRSVSWYQQTPGQGLQFLFEYFSETQRNKGNFPGRFSGRQFSNSRSEMNVSTLELGDSALYLCASSWTSLGSYEQYFGPGTRLTVT.

The V call is TRBV12-5, the J call TRBJ2-1; lacking DNA, the TRBD1 call made by TCRdb goes unchecked. Germline V gene sequence: CDR1 LGHNT, CDR2 FRNRAP. CDR3 length: 18 residues. The CDR3 sequence: CASGLVGNRVRGDVEQFF.

The chain recombines TRBV6-5 with TRBJ2-2; the D call of TRBD1 rests on TCRdb alone, since no DNA is present to check it. CDR1 is MNHEY, CDR2 SVGAGI, per germline. There are 15 residues in the CDR3. The chain's CDR3 is CASSTGTGEAGELFF.

The V gene is TRBV29-1, the J gene TRBJ2-7; the D call from TCRdb, TRBD2, cannot be confirmed without DNA. CDR3 length equals 13 residues. From germline, CDR1 is SQVTM and CDR2 ANQGSEA. CDR3 protein: CSVRRRGGYEQYF.

V gene TRBV4-3 combines with J gene TRBJ1-1. Germline lookup yields CDR1 LGHNA and CDR2 YSLEER. The CDR3 consists of 12 residues. The CDR3 sequence: CASSQGYTEAFF.